What follows are 24 T cell receptor beta chains derived from one specimen sequenced in a study of blood T cell repertoires in COVID-19. Repertoires were generated with immunoSEQ multiplex PCR, while TCRdb's copy carries only in-frame clones and drops some. The profile shows roughly 150,000 clones, approximately 90% of them singletons. The sequenced sample was peripheral blood. The receptor set was obtained from a man aged 18 to 35 with COVID-19, enrolled during active disease.

This rearrangement joins TRBV4-2 to TRBJ2-1; 7 nucleotides align to TRBD2. The CDR3 contains 16 residues. The junction had 6 bases not matched to a gene; V was cut back by 0 bases and J by 4 bases. The germline V gene encodes CDR1 LGHNA and CDR2 YNFKEQ. The CDR3: CASSQDPGGVYNEQFF. In DNA, the CDR3 is TGTGCCAGCAGCCAAGATCCGGGAGGCGTGTACAATGAGCAGTTCTTC.

With respect to this clone: The identical CDR3 is also encoded by other nucleotide sequences in the sample. The chain uses TRBV20-1 and TRBJ2-7; the D gene is possibly TRBD1 (5 bases). The V end lost 2 bases, the J end lost 3 bases, and 5 bases lay between the germline ends. The CDR3 extends over 11 amino acids. CDR1 DFQATT and CDR2 SNEGSKA come from the germline V gene (reference sequence). CDR3 in DNA: TGCAGTGCTAGAACAGGCTACGAGCAGTACTTC. Amino acid sequence: CSARTGYEQYF.

This chain uses TRBV6-2 or TRBV6-3 with TRBJ1-6; TRBD1 aligns across 7 bases. This CDR3 has 21 amino acids. Germline-derived CDR1 and CDR2 are MNHEY and SVGEGT. Trimming took 2 bases from V and 0 from J; bases not matched to a gene: 16. CDR3 nucleotide sequence: TGTGCCAGCAGTTACGCGGCCCCAGGGGGAAGTCGGGGCTCCTATAATTCACCCCTCCACTTT. Amino acids: CASSYAAPGGSRGSYNSPLHF.

To note about this clone: Relative to the germline gene, one junction end is altered; a read error may explain this. The rearrangement links TRBV7-7 to TRBJ2-6; D uncertain. The CDR3 extends over 16 amino acids. Germline CDR1 reads SSHAT; CDR2 reads FNYEAQ (reference sequence). The CDR3 is CASSPGLFSGANVLTF. Written as DNA, the CDR3 is TGTGCTAGCAGCCCAGGATTATTCTCTGGGGCCAACGTCCTGACTTTC. The variable domain in full, with the rest retrieved from reference TRBV7-7 and TRBJ2-6, is GAGVSQSPRYKVTKRGQDVTLRCDPISSHATLYWYQQALGQGPEFLTYFNYEAQPDKSGLPSDRFSAERPEGSISTLTIQRTEQRDSAMYRCASSPGLFSGANVLTFGAGSRLTVL.

The chain joins TRBV24-1 to TRBJ2-2, with D tentatively TRBD2 (7 bases). V was clipped by 4 bases and J by 3 bases, with 17 bases between them. CDR1 is KGHDR, CDR2 SFDVKD, per germline. This CDR3 comprises 17 residues. The chain's CDR3 is CATSDPVGGAYTGELFF. The CDR3 DNA is TGTGCCACCAGTGACCCAGTAGGGGGGGCCTACACCGGGGAGCTGTTTTTT.

The count of this clone is one. Other DNA sequences from this sample encode an identical CDR3 as well. The chain recombines TRBV29-1 with TRBJ2-2; D is perhaps TRBD2 (5 bases). The length of the CDR3 is 15 residues. V was trimmed by 1 base and J by 5 bases, leaving 14 bases between them. Germline assignment: CDR1 SQVTM and CDR2 ANQGSEA. Here the CDR3 reads CSVEAPTGRTGELFF. Written as DNA, the CDR3 is TGCAGCGTTGAAGCTCCCACGGGGAGAACCGGGGAGCTGTTTTTT.

The chain has TRBV15 and TRBJ2-1; TRBD2 might be the D (6 bases). Germline values: CDR1 LNHNV, CDR2 YYDKDF (reference sequence). The V and J ends lost 1 base and 10 bases respectively, with 11 bases between them. The CDR3 runs to 13 residues. The CDR3 reads CATSRVGGWEQFF. CDR3 coding DNA: TGTGCCACCAGCAGAGTGGGGGGATGGGAGCAGTTCTTC.

The J gene is TRBJ2-3, the V gene TRBV28; 7 positions agree with TRBD2. Losses at the gene ends were 6 bases for V and 8 bases for J; bases not matched to a gene: 20. The CDR3 consists of 17 residues. From germline, CDR1 is MDHEN and CDR2 SYDVKM. The CDR3 loop is CASSSPSTSDPMGTQYF. CDR3 nucleotides: TGTGCCAGCAGCTCACCCAGTACTAGCGACCCCATGGGTACGCAGTATTTT.

This clone was seen a single time. This chain joins TRBV14 and TRBJ2-7; 7 positions agree with TRBD2. The V and J ends lost 1 base and 2 bases, in that order; junction bases with no gene match: 5. CDR1 is SGHDN and CDR2 is FVKESK in the germline V gene. The CDR3 sequence is 15 residues long. CDR3 DNA sequence: TGTGCCAGCAGCCAAGGTAGCGGGTTTGCCTACGAGCAGTACTTC. Translation: CASSQGSGFAYEQYF.

This chain joins TRBV5-8 and TRBJ1-5, with D perhaps TRBD1 (6 bases). V was shortened by 5 bases and J by 4 bases, with 16 bases between the two germline ends. Germline CDR1 reads SGHTS; CDR2 reads YDEGEE. The length of the CDR3 is 15 residues. DNA of the CDR3: TGTGCCAGCAGATACTGGGGGGGGGCGAATCAGCCCCAGCATTTT. The encoded protein is CASRYWGGANQPQHF.

A word on this clone: The sample contains more than one DNA sequence encoding this CDR3. CDR3 DNA: TGTGCCAGCAGTTTGACAGGCGTGAACACTGAAGCTTTCTTT. Its translation: CASSLTGVNTEAFF. J is TRBJ1-1 and V is TRBV28, with a tentative D call TRBD1 (6 bases). V was cut by 3 bases and J by 0 bases, with 8 bases left in between. Germline V gene data show CDR1 as MDHEN and CDR2 as SYDVKM. The CDR3 covers 14 residues.

The chain couples TRBV2 to TRBJ2-1, with a tentative D call TRBD2 (6 bases). Germline CDR1 is SNHLY and CDR2 is FYNNEI. This CDR3 is 16 amino acids long. The V and J ends lost 5 bases and 8 bases respectively, with 22 bases between them. The CDR3 sequence: CASSTLPGTRMDEQFF. Written as DNA, the CDR3 is TGTGCCAGCAGTACTCTCCCAGGGACTCGCATGGATGAGCAGTTCTTC.

V usage is TRBV18 and J usage is TRBJ2-7, with TRBD1 matching 7 bases. Trimming at V came to 2 bases and at J to 4 bases, leaving 5 bases not matched to a gene. Per the germline V gene, CDR1 is KGHSH and CDR2 is LQKENI. The CDR3 has 14 amino acids. In nucleotides, the CDR3 is TGTGCCAGCTCACCAGAGACAGGGTTGTACGAGCAGTACTTC. Translation gives CASSPETGLYEQYF.

The chain uses TRBV19 and TRBJ2-1; 8 bases match TRBD2. V lost 11 bases and J lost 8; bases outside the gene matches: 17. The CDR3 is 15 amino acids. The V gene's germline CDR1 is LNHDA and CDR2 SQIVND (reference sequence). CDR3: CASSSGGRVEYEQFF. The CDR3 region has the DNA TGTGCCTCCTCCTCGGGGGGGCGGGTGGAGTATGAGCAGTTCTTC. Filled out from reference TRBV19 and TRBJ2-1, the complete variable domain reads DGGITQSPKYLFRKEGQNVTLSCEQNLNHDAMYWYRQDPGQGLRLIYYSQIVNDFQKGDIAEGYSVSREKKESFPLTVTSAQKNPTAFYLCASSSGGRVEYEQFFGPGTRLTVL.

Worth noting for this clone: Sequence at one end of the junction differs from germline and may be a read error. V gene TRBV30 combines with J gene TRBJ1-4, with D perhaps matching TRBD1 (6 bases). CDR1 is GTSNPN and CDR2 is SVGIG in the germline V gene (reference sequence). CDR3 length: 13 amino acids. This chain's CDR3 is CAWSVQGGEKLLF. DNA of the CDR3: TGTGCCTGGAGTGTACAGGGAGGGGAAAAACTGCTTTTT.

The chain couples TRBV9 to TRBJ2-1, with 9 bases that match TRBD2. Germline V lookup: CDR1 SGDLS, CDR2 YYNGEE. The V segment lost 0 bases and the J segment 6 bases; nucleotides outside the gene matches: 1. The CDR3 extends over 14 amino acids. CDR3 amino acids: CASSVGTSVNEQFF. The CDR3 coding sequence is TGTGCCAGCAGCGTAGGGACTAGCGTCAATGAGCAGTTCTTC. Combining the CDR3 with reference TRBV9 and TRBJ2-1 gives the whole variable domain DSGVTQTPKHLITATGQRVTLRCSPRSGDLSVYWYQQSLDQGLQFLIQYYNGEERAKGNILERFSAQQFPDLHSELNLSSLELGDSALYFCASSVGTSVNEQFFGPGTRLTVL.

The V gene is TRBV19, the J gene TRBJ2-1; D might be TRBD2 (6 bases). The CDR3 is 13 residues long. V lost 7 bases, J lost 10 bases, and 17 bases lay in between. The germline V gene has CDR1 LNHDA and CDR2 SQIVND (reference sequence). The CDR3 here is CASKGGDWREQFF. The CDR3 DNA reads as TGTGCCAGTAAAGGCGGGGACTGGAGAGAGCAGTTCTTC.

The chain employs TRBV4-3 and TRBJ1-2, with D perhaps TRBD1 (5 bases). This CDR3 comprises 16 residues. V lost 4 bases and J lost 4, with 19 bases in between. CDR1 and CDR2 (germline): LGHNA, YSLEER. In DNA, the CDR3 is TGCGCCAGCAGCCGAGGCAGGGAAATTGGAATCTATGGCTACACCTTC. Residues: CASSRGREIGIYGYTF.

This chain joins TRBV4-2 and TRBJ2-7, with TRBD1 as a possible D gene (6 bases). Per the germline V gene, CDR1 is LGHNA and CDR2 is YNFKEQ. The CDR3 length is 14 residues. The V end was cut by 0 bases, the J end by 2 bases, with 8 bases between. The CDR3 loop reads CASSQDRTAYEQYF. CDR3 nucleotides: TGTGCCAGCAGCCAAGATAGGACAGCCTACGAGCAGTACTTC.

This chain connects TRBV9 to TRBJ2-1, with D hard to call. The CDR3 covers 13 residues. Germline CDR1 SGDLS, CDR2 YYNGEE. V lost 3 bases, J lost 4 bases, and 8 bases lay in between. This CDR3 is CASSARLYNEQFF. The CDR3 bases are TGTGCCAGCAGCGCCCGACTGTACAATGAGCAGTTCTTC.

V gene TRBV19 combines with J gene TRBJ1-5; 9 bases are shared with TRBD1. The CDR3 has 13 amino acids. After removal of 9 bases from V and 4 bases from J, the junction contained 4 bases not matched to a gene. CDR1 LNHDA and CDR2 SQIVND come from the germline V gene (reference sequence). The CDR3 loop is CASEQGANQPQHF. The CDR3, as DNA: TGTGCCAGCGAACAGGGGGCGAATCAGCCCCAGCATTTT.

The chain recombines TRBV6-2 or TRBV6-3 with TRBJ1-5, with 10 bases aligning to TRBD1. V lost 6 bases, J lost 3 bases, and 11 bases stayed unmatched. Germline V gene data show CDR1 as MNHEY and CDR2 as SVGEGT. The CDR3 spans 17 residues. The CDR3 coding sequence is TGTGCCAGCAGACCTTCGACAGGGGGCGCCTCCAATCAGCCCCAGCATTTT. This sequence encodes CASRPSTGGASNQPQHF.

Turning to this clone: Since a far larger clone is one base different, this is likely a read error. The genes are TRBV11-3 and TRBJ2-2; weak D call: TRBD1 (6 bases). Per the germline V gene, CDR1 is SGHNT and CDR2 is YENEEA. The length of the CDR3 is 14 residues. With 1 base removed from V and 6 bases from J, the gap between germline ends came to 9 bases. The CDR3 loop reads CASSLVRGAGELFF. The CDR3 DNA is TGTGCCAGCAGCTTAGTCAGGGGAGCCGGGGAGCTGTTTTTT.

The J gene is TRBJ2-2, the V gene TRBV28; the match to TRBD1 covers 7 bases. V shed 3 bases, J shed 0 bases, and the junction held 7 bases outside the gene matches. Germline V gene data show CDR1 as MDHEN and CDR2 as SYDVKM. This CDR3 comprises 17 residues. The CDR3 nucleotides read TGTGCCAGCAGTTTTGAGACAGGGACACCGAACACCGGGGAGCTGTTTTTT. Amino acids: CASSFETGTPNTGELFF.